The T cell receptor (beta chain) under discussion was sequenced for a study of cytomegalovirus exposure and HLA in healthy donors. Whole-study context: Of 398 genotyped donors, 70% to 85% clustered with self-reported Caucasian donors.

Study outcomes and limitations: Per a prior analysis, the majority of TCR beta V segments were productive roughly 87% or roughly 30% of the time.

This clone was observed a few times. The antigen remains undetermined. The PCR ran on 60 Vbeta and 13 Jbeta primers. Produced via immunoSEQ multiplex PCR; TCRdb's table is partial and in-frame only. The data contain some 180,000 clones, roughly 8.7% of them seen just once; the ten biggest clones take up over 1%. With V trimmed by 5 bases and J by 2 bases, 6 bases remained unmatched. From germline, CDR1 is LNHDA and CDR2 SQIVND (reference sequence). This CDR3 contains 14 residues. The genes are TRBV19 and TRBJ2-7; TRBD1 matches 7 bases. The sample comprised PBMCs. The TCR comes from a woman aged 25 to 45 in good health and CMV-seropositive. DNA for the CDR3: TGTGCCAGTAGTTTCCGGGACAGCCCCTACGAGCAGTACTTC. It is translated as CASSFRDSPYEQYF.